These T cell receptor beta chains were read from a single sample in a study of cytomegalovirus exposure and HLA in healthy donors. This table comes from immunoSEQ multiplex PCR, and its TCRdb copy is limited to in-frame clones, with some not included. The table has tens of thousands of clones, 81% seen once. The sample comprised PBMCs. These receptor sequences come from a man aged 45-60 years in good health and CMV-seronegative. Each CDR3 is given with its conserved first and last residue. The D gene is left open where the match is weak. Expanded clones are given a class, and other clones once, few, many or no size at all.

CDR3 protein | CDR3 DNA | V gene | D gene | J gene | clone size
CASSLSEGARDEQYF | TGTGCCAGCAGTTTATCTGAGGGGGCCAGGGACGAGCAGTACTTC | TRBV27 | TRBD1 | TRBJ2-7 | .
CASSAGVSSYNEQFF | TGTGCCAGCAGCGCCGGGGTGAGCTCCTACAATGAGCAGTTCTTC | TRBV9 | . | TRBJ2-1 | .
CASSVDGGSYNEQFF | TGTGCCAGCAGCGTAGACGGGGGCTCCTACAATGAGCAGTTCTTC | TRBV9 | . | TRBJ2-1 | .
CASSPPSRQGEQYF | TGTGCCAGCAGCCCACCGAGCCGACAGGGAGAGCAGTACTTC | TRBV7-9 | TRBD1 | TRBJ2-5 | .
CASSWGDYTYNEQFF | TGTGCCAGCAGTTGGGGGGACTATACCTACAATGAGCAGTTCTTC | TRBV28 | TRBD2 | TRBJ2-1 | .
CSSSPGQGYEQYF | TGTTCCAGCAGCCCGGGACAGGGCTACGAGCAGTACTTC | TRBV7-9 | TRBD1 | TRBJ2-7 | .
CASDLSRGIGTDTQYF | TGTGCCAGCGACTTATCCAGGGGAATAGGCACAGATACGCAGTATTTT | TRBV7-9 | . | TRBJ2-3 | once
CASSLAYITDTQYF | TGTGCCAGCAGCTTAGCGTACATCACAGATACGCAGTATTTT | TRBV7-2 | . | TRBJ2-3 | .
CASSFSGGLNEQFF | TGTGCCAGCAGCTTCTCCGGGGGTCTTAATGAGCAGTTCTTC | TRBV13 | . | TRBJ2-1 | .
CASSSGTSGITDTQYF | TGTGCCAGCAGCTCAGGGACTAGCGGGATCACAGATACGCAGTATTTT | TRBV11-1 | TRBD2 | TRBJ2-3 | once
CAWSVTEAGGSYEQYF | TGTGCCTGGAGTGTAACAGAGGCAGGGGGCTCCTACGAGCAGTACTTC | TRBV30 | TRBD1 | TRBJ2-7 | .
CASSFTASQGAGYGYTF | TGTGCCAGCAGTTTCACGGCGTCTCAGGGGGCCGGCTATGGCTACACCTTC | TRBV27 | TRBD1 | TRBJ1-2 | .
CASSLAGTGNSPLHF | TGTGCCAGCAGCTTGGCCGGGACAGGGAATTCACCCCTCCACTTT | TRBV5-5 | TRBD1 | TRBJ1-6 | .
CSSRQQGARSPLHF | TGTTCCAGCAGGCAACAGGGGGCAAGATCACCCCTCCACTTT | TRBV7-9 | TRBD1 | TRBJ1-6 | .
CASSPGQGRGYTF | TGTGCCAGCTCACCTGGACAGGGAAGGGGCTACACCTTC | TRBV18 | TRBD1 | TRBJ1-2 | once
CASSATTGADGQPQHF | TGTGCCAGCAGCGCTACAACAGGGGCTGACGGTCAGCCCCAGCATTTT | TRBV9 | TRBD1 | TRBJ1-5 | .
CASSHPGTNEKLFF | TGCGCCAGCAGCCACCCGGGGACTAATGAAAAACTGTTTTTT | TRBV5-1 | . | TRBJ1-4 | .
CAISLAGGPDEQFF | TGTGCCATCTCACTAGCGGGGGGGCCCGATGAGCAGTTCTTC | TRBV28 | TRBD2 | TRBJ2-1 | .
CASSFVRANNQPQHF | TGTGCCAGCAGTTTCGTCAGGGCTAACAATCAGCCCCAGCATTTT | TRBV28 | . | TRBJ1-5 | .
CASSFSIAGELFF | TGTGCCAGCAGCTTTTCGATAGCCGGGGAGCTGTTTTTT | TRBV11-2 | . | TRBJ2-2 | .
CAWSRGTGGVEQYF | TGTGCCTGGAGTCGTGGGACAGGGGGGGTCGAGCAGTACTTC | TRBV30 | TRBD1 | TRBJ2-7 | few
CASSYREAYEQYF | TGTGCCAGCAGTTACCGGGAAGCCTACGAGCAGTACTTC | TRBV6-5 | . | TRBJ2-7 | .
CASSQSTRQGLQHF | TGCGCCAGCAGCCAATCAACAAGACAGGGACTCCAGCATTTT | TRBV4-3 | TRBD1 | TRBJ1-5 | few
CASSPGGSYEQYF | TGTGCCAGCAGTCCGGGGGGGTCCTACGAGCAGTACTTC | TRBV6-5 | TRBD2 | TRBJ2-7 | .
CASDLGGQPQHF | TGTGCCAGCGATTTGGGAGGGCAGCCCCAGCATTTT | TRBV6-1 | . | TRBJ1-5 | .
CATSSRRGDWDYEQYF | TGTGCCACCAGCAGTCGCAGGGGGGACTGGGACTACGAGCAGTACTTC | TRBV15 | . | TRBJ2-7 | .
CASSPRGARRKLFF | TGTGCCAGCAGCCCACGTGGGGCTCGACGAAAACTGTTTTTT | TRBV5-6 | . | TRBJ1-4 | .
CASDDQGNPNEKLFF | TGTGCCAGCGACGACCAGGGAAATCCGAATGAAAAACTGTTTTTT | TRBV27 | . | TRBJ1-4 | .
CASSVEAQGGGSYGYTF | TGTGCCAGCAGCGTAGAGGCACAGGGAGGGGGGAGCTATGGCTACACCTTC | TRBV9 | . | TRBJ1-2 | .
CASSLGGTSGSLAQFF | TGTGCCAGCAGCTTAGGGGGGACTAGCGGGAGTCTAGCCCAGTTCTTC | TRBV7-8 | TRBD2 | TRBJ2-1 | .
CASSLTGRYGYTF | TGTGCCAGCAGCTTGACAGGTCGCTATGGCTACACCTTC | TRBV7-9 | . | TRBJ1-2 | .
CASSYTGTENTEAFF | TGTGCCAGCAGTTACACCGGGACAGAGAACACTGAAGCTTTCTTT | TRBV6-5 | TRBD1 | TRBJ1-1 | .
CASSIRQGAHEQYF | TGTGCCAGCAGCATAAGACAGGGGGCCCACGAGCAGTACTTC | TRBV7-2 | TRBD1 | TRBJ2-7 | .
CASSLAYVRETQYF | TGTGCCAGCAGCTTAGCGTACGTTCGGGAGACCCAGTACTTC | TRBV11-3 | . | TRBJ2-5 | .